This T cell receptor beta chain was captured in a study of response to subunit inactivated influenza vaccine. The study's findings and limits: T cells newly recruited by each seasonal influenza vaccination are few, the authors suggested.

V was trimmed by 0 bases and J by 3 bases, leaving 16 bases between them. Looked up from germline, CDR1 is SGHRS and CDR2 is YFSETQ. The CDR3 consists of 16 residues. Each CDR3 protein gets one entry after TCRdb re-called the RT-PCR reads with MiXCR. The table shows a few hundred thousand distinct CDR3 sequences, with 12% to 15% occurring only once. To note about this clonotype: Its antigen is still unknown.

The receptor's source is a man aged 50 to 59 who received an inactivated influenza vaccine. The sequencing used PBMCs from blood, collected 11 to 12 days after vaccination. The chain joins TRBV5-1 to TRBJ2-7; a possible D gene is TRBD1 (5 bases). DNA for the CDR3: TGCGCCAGCAGCTTGGCCCCCACAGGCCCCCTCTACGAGCAGTACTTC. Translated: CASSLAPTGPLYEQYF.